This T cell receptor (beta chain) was found in a study of early T cells in non-severe SARS-CoV-2 infection (dated by TCRdb to the early 2020s). With respect to the entire study: Bulk RNA from unsorted whole blood was used for TCR sequencing, so alpha and beta chains could not be paired. The research as a whole found: VDJdb matching was skewed toward anti-spike CD8 responses and likely underestimated virus-specific expansions by missing private and CD4 specificities.

CDR1 and CDR2 are read off the germline V gene as KGHDR and SFDVKD. From its cysteine to its phenylalanine, the CDR3 spans 14 amino acids. This entry keeps only the CDR3 DNA: 42 bases, framed from base 1. V sheds 9 bases and J sheds 0 bases, leaving 11 bases between their ends. This clonotype was seen ten or more times. Its antigen is currently not known. No clone much larger than this one lies a single base away; base qualities are absent. To prepare the library, 5' RACE was applied. The sequencing machine was a NextSeq 500. To correct for sequencing error and PCR bias, the TCR library protocol tagged individual cDNA molecules with unique molecular identifiers. Both TCR alpha and beta chains were sequenced, and tight co-correlation was observed between alpha and beta sequence abundances in each sample. Regarding the original processing steps: Decombinator V4 was used to annotate the V gene, J gene and CDR3 of the TCR sequences. TCRs were defined as expanded if a significant change between any two time points was detected under a Poisson model with p below 0.0001. TCR abundances were normalised to the total number of TCRs sequenced per sample and expressed as counts per million. TRAV1-2 paired with TRAJ12, TRAJ20 or TRAJ33 defined MAIT TCRs, while TRAV10 paired with TRAJ18 defined iNKT TCRs. A search of VDJdb, accessed on 1 November 2021, was run for TCRs annotated to CMV, EBV and SARS-CoV-2, with TCRs annotated for multiple antigens excluded. TCRdb reprocessing: public reads trimmed at Q25 with fastp, clones called with MiXCR, in-frame beta chains kept. Rows are unified per CDR3 protein, each entry keeping the most common DNA and genes. The authors' filters were not applied to this entry. Counted in this sample were some 36,000 distinct CDR3 sequences; approximately 6.1% of them appeared once. Around 4.8% of the sample is taken by the ten largest.

This was a case-control study nested in a cohort of healthcare workers in London, UK, who had nasopharyngeal swab PCR tests and blood samples taken every week. Healthcare workers were recruited during the week of the UK lockdown, between 23 and 31 March 2020, and followed weekly for up to roughly 16 weeks. The sequence links TRBV24-1 to TRBJ2-1, and TRBD1 may be the D gene, going by 6 matching bases. The TCR sequence derives from an adult who was a healthcare worker with PCR-confirmed SARS-CoV-2 infection or an uninfected control (not recorded which). Sequencing was carried out using whole blood. The CDR3 region: CATDQGSSYNEQFF. The nucleotide sequence reads as follows: TGTGCCACCGATCAGGGGAGCTCCTACAATGAGCAGTTCTTC.